The following is a T cell receptor (beta chain) sequence with its context. Its antigen is unidentified. This specimen belongs to a study of T cell responses to AZD1222 COVID-19 vaccine. The CDR3 is 15 amino acids. The ends were cut back, 3 bases at V and 1 base at J, with 12 bases in the middle. Germline values: CDR1 LGHDT, CDR2 YNNKEL (reference sequence). Whole-study findings and limits: Spike as a whole was targeted by vaccine-associated CD4 TCRs, dominant at 160-218 and 743-854. Possibly, clonal diversity was underestimated; donors were largely white British and included more females.

The table came from immunoSEQ multiplex PCR; TCRdb's copy has only in-frame clones and leaves some out. The sample lists approximately 190,000 clones, around 90% seen once, with 0.95% to 1% in the top ten. The sequences come from peripheral blood, collected on day 0 of AZD1222 vaccination. This TCR derives from an adult in good health. J is TRBJ1-1 and V is TRBV3-1 (or the pseudogene TRBV3-2); tentatively, D is TRBD1 (5 bases). CDR3 DNA: TGTGCCAGCAGCCAGGCCGGGACCGCGAACACTGAAGCTTTCTTT. Its protein is CASSQAGTANTEAFF.